This passage covers 28 T cell receptor beta chains from one sample sequenced in a study of control samples from healthy donors and cancer patients. The assay was immunoSEQ multiplex PCR, and TCRdb's table has in-frame clones only and misses some. This table has about 92,000 clones, around 82% appearing once. The sequenced sample consisted of blood. All receptors come from a woman aged 55-69 years in good health.

The chain links TRBV6-4 to TRBJ1-2; 9 bases align to TRBD1. Germline CDR1 reads MRHNA; CDR2 reads SNTAGT. The CDR3 has 15 residues. J was trimmed by 7 bases and V by 5 bases; bases with no gene match: 11. CDR3 DNA sequence: TGTGCCAGCAGTCCCTTTGGGACAGGGAACGGTGGCTACACCTTC. Protein product: CASSPFGTGNGGYTF.

The genes are TRBV2 and TRBJ2-1; 9 bases align to TRBD2. V lost 8 bases to trimming and J lost 2 bases; unmatched junction nucleotides: 4. Germline CDR1 is SNHLY and CDR2 is FYNNEI. The CDR3 is 14 amino acids. The CDR3 here is CASHLAGPYNEQFF. CDR3 bases: TGTGCCAGCCATCTAGCGGGACCCTACAATGAGCAGTTCTTC.

The chain employs TRBV10-1 and TRBJ2-7; the D call may be TRBD1 or TRBD2 (5 bases each). Germline V gene data show CDR1 as WNHNN and CDR2 as SYGVQD (reference sequence). Trimming pared 3 bases from V and 7 bases from J, leaving 16 bases between. The CDR3 runs to 14 residues. This chain's CDR3 is CASSDGTALGEQYF. The CDR3 bases are TGCGCCAGCAGTGATGGGACCGCCTTGGGGGAGCAGTACTTC.

J is TRBJ2-6 and V is TRBV28, with 7 nucleotides matching TRBD1. V lost 3 bases to trimming and J lost 4 bases; unmatched junction nucleotides: 6. Germline V gene lookup returns CDR1 MDHEN and CDR2 SYDVKM. This CDR3 region has 16 residues. The CDR3 protein is CASSFHRGLGANVLTF. DNA of the CDR3: TGTGCCAGCAGTTTTCACAGGGGATTAGGGGCCAACGTCCTGACTTTC.

Only a few counts were recorded for this clone. This chain joins TRBV27 and TRBJ2-1; 11 nucleotides align to TRBD2. After removal of 5 bases from V and 5 bases from J, the junction contained 5 bases not matched to a gene. CDR1 and CDR2 from the germline V gene are MNHEY and SMNVEV (reference sequence). This CDR3 contains 15 residues. The CDR3 nucleotides read TGTGCCAGCAGTCCTCTAGCGGGAGGCCACAATGAGCAGTTCTTC. This sequence encodes CASSPLAGGHNEQFF.

This chain uses TRBV6-2 or TRBV6-3 with TRBJ2-7; the D is unclear. Trimming stripped 0 bases from V and 6 bases from J, with 9 bases between. The length of the CDR3 is 13 residues. From germline, CDR1 is MNHEY and CDR2 SVGEGT. Here the CDR3 reads CASSYSTTTEQYF. The DNA for the CDR3 is TGTGCCAGCAGTTACTCGACGACGACCGAGCAGTACTTC.

The rearrangement uses TRBV14 and TRBJ2-2; a weak D match, TRBD2 (6 bases). The CDR3 contains 17 residues. Germline lookup yields CDR1 SGHDN and CDR2 FVKESK. Trimming removed 0 bases from V and 6 bases from J, with 17 bases in between. CDR3 sequence reads: CASSQDRVGSGAGELFF. Here the CDR3 DNA reads TGTGCCAGCAGCCAAGATCGGGTCGGGAGTGGGGCCGGGGAGCTGTTTTTT.

The V gene is TRBV19, the J gene TRBJ1-5; D is perhaps TRBD1 (6 bases). CDR1 is LNHDA, CDR2 SQIVND, per germline (reference sequence). The CDR3 extends over 16 amino acids. Trimming shortened V by 2 bases and J by 7 bases, and 18 bases separated the two germline ends. CDR3 in amino acids: CASSIPRGRIGQPQHF. CDR3 DNA sequence: TGTGCCAGTAGTATACCCAGGGGAAGGATAGGACAGCCCCAGCATTTT.

CDR3 loop: CASSSRDRVIETQYF. The DNA of the CDR3 is TGTGCCAGCAGCTCCCGGGACAGGGTGATAGAGACCCAGTACTTC. The chain employs TRBV7-9 and TRBJ2-5; 9 bases are shared with TRBD1. The CDR3 contains 15 residues. After removal of 4 bases from V and 4 bases from J, the junction contained 7 bases not matched to a gene. Germline assignment: CDR1 SEHNR and CDR2 FQNEAQ (reference sequence).

The chain carries TRBV10-3 and TRBJ2-3, with 10 positions matching TRBD2. Losses at the gene ends were 7 bases for V and 0 bases for J; bases not matched to a gene: 1. This CDR3 has 14 amino acids. Germline CDR1 reads ENHRY; CDR2 reads SYGVKD. CDR3 sequence reads: CAIKAGGSTDTQYF. The CDR3 DNA is TGTGCCATCAAAGCGGGAGGGAGCACAGATACGCAGTATTTT.

Only a few counts were recorded for this clone. This rearrangement joins TRBV6-5 to TRBJ2-3; 12 bases fit TRBD2. From germline, CDR1 is MNHEY and CDR2 SVGAGI. The CDR3 runs to 14 residues. V shed 11 bases, J shed 3 bases, and the junction held 6 bases outside the gene matches. Here the CDR3 DNA reads TGTGCCGCCTCACTAGCGGGGGGTACAGATACGCAGTATTTT. The encoded protein is CAASLAGGTDTQYF.

V and J are TRBV27 and TRBJ1-1; tentative D call: TRBD1 (5 bases). Trimming took off 0 bases at V and 2 bases at J, with 7 bases between the two ends. This CDR3 comprises 14 residues. In germline, CDR1 is MNHEY, CDR2 SMNVEV (reference sequence). The CDR3 sequence: CASSLSRVNTEAFF. In DNA, the CDR3 is TGTGCCAGCAGTTTATCCAGGGTTAACACTGAAGCTTTCTTT.

This chain uses TRBV6-2 or TRBV6-3 with TRBJ1-1; no reliable D call. Germline CDR1 reads MNHEY; CDR2 reads SVGEGT. The ends were cut back, 6 bases at V and 3 bases at J, with 14 bases in the middle. CDR3 size: 14 residues. Here the CDR3 DNA reads TGTGCCAGCAGCATTACCGGTATTGACACTGAAGCTTTCTTT. The encoded protein is CASSITGIDTEAFF.

This clone was picked up one time. This sequence joins TRBV6-6 and TRBJ1-5; 10 positions agree with TRBD1. Germline CDR1 MNHNY, CDR2 SVGAGI (reference sequence). This CDR3 contains 15 residues. With 4 bases clipped from V and 6 bases from J, the junction kept 6 bases outside the gene matches. CDR3 DNA sequence: TGTGCCAGCAGTTGGACCGGGACAGGGGTTCAGCCCCAGCATTTT. Translating gives CASSWTGTGVQPQHF.

The rearrangement joins TRBV7-2 to TRBJ2-7; no clear D. Germline-derived CDR1 and CDR2 are SGHTA and FQGNSA. This CDR3 has 15 amino acids. The V end was cut by 5 bases, the J end by 0 bases, with 14 bases between. The CDR3 loop reads CASSPTGGLSYEQYF. For the CDR3, the DNA is TGTGCCAGCAGCCCGACTGGCGGCCTCTCCTACGAGCAGTACTTC. Drawing the rest from reference TRBV7-2 and TRBJ2-7, the complete variable domain is GAGVSQSPSNKVTEKGKDVELRCDPISGHTALYWYRQSLGQGLEFLIYFQGNSAPDKSGLPSDRFSAERTGGSVSTLTIQRTQQEDSAVYLCASSPTGGLSYEQYFGPGTRLTVT.

V gene TRBV6-2 or TRBV6-3 combines with J gene TRBJ1-5, with D possibly matching TRBD1 (5 bases). The CDR3 extends over 13 amino acids. The V gene lost 4 bases and the J gene lost 9 bases, with 13 bases spanning the gap. The germline gives CDR1 MNHEY, CDR2 SVGEGT. The CDR3 reads CASSWTLGGPQHF. CDR3 nucleotide sequence: TGTGCCAGCAGTTGGACGCTGGGGGGGCCCCAGCATTTT.

The chain combines TRBV4-1 with TRBJ2-2; TRBD2 might be the D (5 bases). The CDR3 extends over 14 amino acids. Trimming took off 7 bases at V and 1 base at J, with 10 bases between the two ends. Germline CDR1 and CDR2: MGHRA and YSYEKL. DNA of the CDR3: TGCGCCAGCACCAAGAGCGGGAACACCGGGGAGCTGTTTTTT. Translating gives CASTKSGNTGELFF.

The chain combines TRBV10-3 with TRBJ1-4; D might be TRBD1 (6 bases). Trimming took off 6 bases at V and 1 base at J, with 12 bases between the two ends. CDR1 and CDR2 from the germline V gene are ENHRY and SYGVKD. The CDR3 sequence is 15 residues long. CDR3 sequence: CAISQSGQTNEKLFF. DNA for the CDR3: TGTGCCATCAGCCAGTCGGGACAAACTAATGAAAAACTGTTTTTT.

The chain has TRBV28 and TRBJ2-6; TRBD1 agrees at 7 bases. Germline CDR1 reads MDHEN; CDR2 reads SYDVKM. The V gene end was trimmed by 3 bases and the J gene end by 0 bases; junction bases not matched to a gene: 8. The CDR3 has 18 amino acids. DNA for the CDR3: TGTGCCAGCAGTTTCCCCAGGGGGTTAGGCTCTGGGGCCAACGTCCTGACTTTC. As protein: CASSFPRGLGSGANVLTF. The full variable domain, with the rest looked up from reference TRBV28 and TRBJ2-6, is DVKVTQSSRYLVKRTGEKVFLECVQDMDHENMFWYRQDPGLGLRLIYFSYDVKMKEKGDIPEGYSVSREKKERFSLILESASTNQTSMYLCASSFPRGLGSGANVLTFGAGSRLTVL.

The genes are TRBV7-2 and TRBJ2-7; the D gene could be TRBD1 or TRBD2 (6 bases each). V was pared by 2 bases and J by 0 bases, with 14 bases between. There are 16 residues in the CDR3. Germline loops: CDR1 SGHTA, CDR2 FQGNSA. The CDR3 nucleotides are TGTGCCAGCAGCTTAAGAGGGGGGACGGCCTCCTACGAGCAGTACTTC. Protein sequence: CASSLRGGTASYEQYF.

V and J are TRBV5-5 and TRBJ2-1; TRBD2 aligns across 7 bases. Trimming at V came to 2 bases and at J to 4 bases, leaving 12 bases not matched to a gene. This CDR3 region has 17 residues. Germline values: CDR1 SGHKS, CDR2 YYEKEE (reference sequence). The CDR3 reads CASSFVSGGTIYNEQFF. CDR3 sequence (DNA): TGTGCCAGCAGCTTTGTCTCCGGGGGGACTATTTACAATGAGCAGTTCTTC.

The chain recombines TRBV4-1 with TRBJ1-2; D uncertain. The germline V gene encodes CDR1 MGHRA and CDR2 YSYEKL. The V and J ends lost 0 bases and 6 bases respectively, with 11 bases between them. The CDR3 length is 14 residues. This CDR3 is CASSQENGRDGYTF. For the CDR3, the DNA is TGCGCCAGCAGCCAAGAAAACGGGCGAGATGGCTACACCTTC.

This clone was recorded only once. The V gene is TRBV29-1, the J gene TRBJ1-4; D remains ambiguous. Germline V gene lookup returns CDR1 SQVTM and CDR2 ANQGSEA. V was clipped by 6 bases and J by 0 bases, with 8 bases between them. The CDR3 extends over 13 amino acids. This CDR3 reads CSVSSATNEKLFF. CDR3 bases: TGCAGCGTGAGCTCTGCAACTAATGAAAAACTGTTTTTT.

V gene TRBV7-9 combines with J gene TRBJ1-3; D is unclear. Germline loops: CDR1 SEHNR, CDR2 FQNEAQ (reference sequence). V was clipped by 2 bases and J by 2 bases, with 7 bases between them. CDR3 length equals 14 residues. The CDR3 is CASSLNNPGNTIYF. CDR3 in DNA: TGTGCCAGCAGCTTAAACAACCCTGGAAACACCATATATTTT.

The chain couples TRBV4-2 to TRBJ2-1; TRBD2 might be the D (6 bases). Germline CDR1 and CDR2: LGHNA and YNFKEQ. The V end lost 0 bases, the J end lost 0 bases, and 9 bases lay between the germline ends. This CDR3 has 16 amino acids. The DNA of the CDR3 is TGTGCCAGCAGCCAAGATGTGGGGGGCTCCTACAATGAGCAGTTCTTC. The encoded protein is CASSQDVGGSYNEQFF.

The V and J genes are TRBV27 and TRBJ2-3; D might be TRBD1 (5 bases). Germline CDR1 and CDR2: MNHEY and SMNVEV (reference sequence). Trimming stripped 4 bases from V and 3 bases from J, with 14 bases between. The CDR3 spans 15 residues. CDR3 residues: CASSSFERGTDTQYF. In nucleotides, the CDR3 is TGTGCCAGCAGTTCCTTCGAAAGGGGAACAGATACGCAGTATTTT.

This chain uses TRBV4-3 with TRBJ1-2, with no clear D. Trimming cost V 4 bases and J 4 bases, with 10 bases left between them. Per the germline V gene, CDR1 is LGHNA and CDR2 is YSLEER. There are 13 residues in the CDR3. In DNA form, the CDR3 reads TGCGCCAGCAGCCTAGACTGGGCCTATGGCTACACCTTC. This gives the protein CASSLDWAYGYTF.

The chain is built from TRBV6-5 and TRBJ2-3, with TRBD1 matching 9 bases. CDR3 length: 14 amino acids. Trimming removed 6 bases from V and 2 bases from J; junction bases left unmatched: 3. From germline, CDR1 is MNHEY and CDR2 SVGAGI. The CDR3 bases are TGTGCCAGCAGAAGACAGGGGGACACAGATACGCAGTATTTT. This translates into CASRRQGDTDTQYF.